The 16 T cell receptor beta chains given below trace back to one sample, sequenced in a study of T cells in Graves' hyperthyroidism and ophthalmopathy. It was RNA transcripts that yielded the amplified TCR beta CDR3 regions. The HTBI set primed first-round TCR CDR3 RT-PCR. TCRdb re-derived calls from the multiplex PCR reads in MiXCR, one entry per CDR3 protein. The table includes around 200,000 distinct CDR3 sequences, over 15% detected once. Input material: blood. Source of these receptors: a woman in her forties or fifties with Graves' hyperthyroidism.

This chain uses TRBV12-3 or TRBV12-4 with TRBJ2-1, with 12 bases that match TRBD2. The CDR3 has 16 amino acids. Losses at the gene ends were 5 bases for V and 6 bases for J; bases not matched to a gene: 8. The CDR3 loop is CASSPILAGGPNEQFF. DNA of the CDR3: TGTGCCAGCAGTCCAATTCTAGCGGGAGGGCCCAATGAGCAGTTCTTC.

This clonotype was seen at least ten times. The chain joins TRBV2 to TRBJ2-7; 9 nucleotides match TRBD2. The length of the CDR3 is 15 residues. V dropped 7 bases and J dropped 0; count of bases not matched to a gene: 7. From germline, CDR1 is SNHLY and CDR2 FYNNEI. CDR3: CASNLRGGLSYEQYF. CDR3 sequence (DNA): TGTGCCAGCAACCTGCGGGGGGGGCTCTCCTACGAGCAGTACTTC.

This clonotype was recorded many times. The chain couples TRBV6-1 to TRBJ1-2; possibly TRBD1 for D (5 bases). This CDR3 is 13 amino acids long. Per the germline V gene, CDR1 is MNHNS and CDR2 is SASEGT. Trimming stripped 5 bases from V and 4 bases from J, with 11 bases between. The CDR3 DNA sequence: TGTGCCAGCAGTTACACCGACAGCTATGGCTACACCTTC. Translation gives CASSYTDSYGYTF.

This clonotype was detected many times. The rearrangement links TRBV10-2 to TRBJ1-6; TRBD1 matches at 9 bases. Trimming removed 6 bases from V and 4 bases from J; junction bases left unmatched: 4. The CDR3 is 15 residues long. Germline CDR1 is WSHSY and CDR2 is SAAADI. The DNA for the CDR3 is TGCGCCAGCAGAGGGACAGGGCCTTATAATTCACCCCTCCACTTT. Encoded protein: CASRGTGPYNSPLHF.

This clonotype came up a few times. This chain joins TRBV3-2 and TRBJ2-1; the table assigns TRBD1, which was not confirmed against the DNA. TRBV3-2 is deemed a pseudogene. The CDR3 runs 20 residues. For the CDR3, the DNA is TGTGCCAGCAGCCTTGTACACAACGGACCCCCTATCCGGGTCTACAATGAGCAGTTCTTC. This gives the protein CASSLVHNGPPIRVYNEQFF.

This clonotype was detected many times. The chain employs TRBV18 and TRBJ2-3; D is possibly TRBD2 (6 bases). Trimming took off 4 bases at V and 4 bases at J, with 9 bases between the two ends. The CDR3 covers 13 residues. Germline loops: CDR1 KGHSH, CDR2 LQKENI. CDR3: CASSRGASDTQYF. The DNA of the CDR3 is TGTGCCAGCTCACGCGGGGCCTCAGATACGCAGTATTTT.

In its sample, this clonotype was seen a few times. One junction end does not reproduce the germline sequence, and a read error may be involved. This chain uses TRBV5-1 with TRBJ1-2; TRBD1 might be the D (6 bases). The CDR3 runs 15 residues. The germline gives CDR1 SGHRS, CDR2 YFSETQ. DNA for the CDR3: TGCGCCGGCAGCTTGATCCCGACAGGCCGCTATGGCTACACCTTC. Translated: CAGSLIPTGRYGYTF.

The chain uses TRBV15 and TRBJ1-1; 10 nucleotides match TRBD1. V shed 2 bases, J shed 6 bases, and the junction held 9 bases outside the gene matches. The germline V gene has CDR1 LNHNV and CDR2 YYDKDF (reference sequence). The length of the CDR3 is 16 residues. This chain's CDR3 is CATSRQGQGMKAEAFF. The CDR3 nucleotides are TGTGCCACCAGCAGACAGGGACAGGGGATGAAGGCTGAAGCTTTCTTT.

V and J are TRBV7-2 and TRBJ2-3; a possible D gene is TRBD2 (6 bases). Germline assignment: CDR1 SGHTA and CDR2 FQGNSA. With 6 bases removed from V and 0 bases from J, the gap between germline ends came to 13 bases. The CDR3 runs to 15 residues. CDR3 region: CASRGLTTSTDTQYF. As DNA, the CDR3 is TGTGCCAGCAGGGGACTCACGACTAGCACAGATACGCAGTATTTT.

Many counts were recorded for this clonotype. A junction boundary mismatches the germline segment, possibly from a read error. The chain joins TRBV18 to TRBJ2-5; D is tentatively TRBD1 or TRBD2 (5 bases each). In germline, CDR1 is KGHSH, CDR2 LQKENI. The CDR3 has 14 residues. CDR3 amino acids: CASSPPRGQESQYF. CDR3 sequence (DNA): TGTGCCAGCTCACCACCGAGGGGTCAAGAGAGCCAGTACTTC.

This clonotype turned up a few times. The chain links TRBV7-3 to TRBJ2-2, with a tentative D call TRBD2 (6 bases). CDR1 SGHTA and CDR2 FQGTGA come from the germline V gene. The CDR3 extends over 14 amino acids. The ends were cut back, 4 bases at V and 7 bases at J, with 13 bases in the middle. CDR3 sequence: CASSYSSGVGELFF. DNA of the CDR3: TGTGCCAGCAGCTACTCGTCGGGGGTCGGGGAGCTGTTTTTT.

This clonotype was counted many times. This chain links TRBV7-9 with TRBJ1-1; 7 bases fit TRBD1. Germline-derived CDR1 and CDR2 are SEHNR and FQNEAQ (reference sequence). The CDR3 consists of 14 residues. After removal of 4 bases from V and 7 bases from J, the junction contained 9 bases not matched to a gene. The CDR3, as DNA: TGTGCCAGCAGCTCAATCAGGGGGAGTGGTGAAGCTTTCTTT. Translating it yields CASSSIRGSGEAFF.

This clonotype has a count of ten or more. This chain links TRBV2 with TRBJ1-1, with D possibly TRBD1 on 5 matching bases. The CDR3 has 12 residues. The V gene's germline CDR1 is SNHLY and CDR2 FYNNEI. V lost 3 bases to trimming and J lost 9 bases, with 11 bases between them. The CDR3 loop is CASSDLAGKAFF. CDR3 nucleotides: TGTGCCAGCAGTGATTTGGCAGGGAAAGCTTTCTTT.

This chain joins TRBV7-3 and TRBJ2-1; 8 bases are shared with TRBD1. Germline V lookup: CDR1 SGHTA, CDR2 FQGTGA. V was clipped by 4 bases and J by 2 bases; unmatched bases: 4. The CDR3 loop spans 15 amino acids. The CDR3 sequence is CASSSGTGPYNEQFF. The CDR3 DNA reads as TGTGCCAGCAGCTCCGGGACAGGTCCCTACAATGAGCAGTTCTTC.

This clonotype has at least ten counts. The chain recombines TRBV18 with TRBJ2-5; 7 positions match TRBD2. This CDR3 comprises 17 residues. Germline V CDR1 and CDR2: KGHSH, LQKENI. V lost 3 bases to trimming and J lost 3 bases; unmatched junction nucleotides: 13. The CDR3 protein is CASSPPGPAGTKETQYF. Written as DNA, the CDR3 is TGTGCCAGCTCACCCCCTGGTCCAGCGGGGACGAAAGAGACCCAGTACTTC. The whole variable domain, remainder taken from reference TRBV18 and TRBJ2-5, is NAGVMQNPRHLVRRRGQEARLRCSPMKGHSHVYWYRQLPEEGLKFMVYLQKENIIDESGMPKERFSAEFPKEGPSILRIQQVVRGDSAAYFCASSPPGPAGTKETQYFGPGTRLLVL.

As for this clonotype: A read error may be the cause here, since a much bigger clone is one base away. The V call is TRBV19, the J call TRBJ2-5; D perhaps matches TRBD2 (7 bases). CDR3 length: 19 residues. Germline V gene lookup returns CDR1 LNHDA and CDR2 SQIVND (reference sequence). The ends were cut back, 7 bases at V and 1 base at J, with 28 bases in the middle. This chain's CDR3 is CASNRKWRGTTQIQETQYF. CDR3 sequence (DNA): TGTGCCAGTAATAGGAAGTGGAGGGGGACTACTCAGATCCAAGAGACCCAGTACTTC.